These T cell receptor beta chains were read from a single sample in a study of OX40 agonist ivuxolimab in advanced cancers. Assay: immunoSEQ multiplex PCR; the TCRdb copy retains only in-frame clones and omits some. The data show 80,000 to 95,000 clones, with approximately 91% seen just once and less than 0.75% held by the top ten. The specimen was CD4+ or CD8+ T cells sorted from blood, collected in a trial of the OX40 agonist ivuxolimab. All receptors derive from an adult with an advanced solid tumor such as melanoma, head and neck, liver or kidney cancer. Both conserved end residues are part of each CDR3. The D gene is left open where the match is weak. Part of the rows lack a size; the others show once, few, many or a class for expanded clones.

>TRBV14|TRBD2|.|TRBJ2-3
CASAQTSGRIDTQYF
TGTGCCAGCGCACAGACTAGCGGGAGGATAGATACGCAGTATTTT
>TRBV18|.|.|TRBJ1-5
CASSPPNGNQPQHF
TGTGCCAGCTCACCACCGAACGGGAATCAGCCCCAGCATTTT
>TRBV9|.|.|TRBJ2-1
CASSVGDSAVEFSSYNEQFF
TGTGCCAGCAGCGTAGGAGATAGCGCAGTAGAGTTTAGCTCCTACAATGAGCAGTTCTTC
>TRBV27|.|.|TRBJ1-3
CASSLAAGTGNTIYF
TGTGCCAGCAGCCTGGCGGCAGGGACTGGAAACACCATATATTTT
>TRBV27|TRBD2|.|TRBJ2-7
CASTTSGSAYEQYF
TGTGCCAGCACGACTAGCGGGAGTGCCTACGAGCAGTACTTC
>TRBV19|TRBD1|.|TRBJ2-2
CASRGDREVVGELFF
TGTGCCAGTAGGGGGGACAGGGAAGTCGTCGGGGAGCTGTTTTTT
>TRBV27|TRBD2|.|TRBJ2-5
CASSRAFRLAGGGETQYF
TGTGCCAGCAGTCGCGCCTTCAGACTAGCGGGGGGTGGCGAGACCCAGTACTTC
>TRBV20-1|.|once|TRBJ1-5
CSASLDQPQHF
TGCAGTGCTAGTCTGGATCAGCCCCAGCATTTT
>TRBV5-1|TRBD1|.|TRBJ2-2
CASSSGQANTGELFF
TGCGCCAGCAGCTCGGGACAGGCGAACACCGGGGAGCTGTTTTTT
>TRBV15|TRBD1|.|TRBJ1-4
CATSRDSRGASTNEKLFF
TGTGCCACCAGCAGAGATAGCAGGGGGGCATCAACTAATGAAAAACTGTTTTTT
>TRBV11-3|.|once|TRBJ2-3
CASSGNQRTDTQYF
TGTGCCAGCAGCGGGAATCAGCGTACAGATACGCAGTATTTT
>TRBV11-2|TRBD1|.|TRBJ2-2
CASSPQGATGELFF
TGTGCCAGCAGCCCACAGGGGGCCACCGGGGAGCTGTTTTTT
>TRBV6-4|.|.|TRBJ1-6
CASSDEVGSPLHF
TGTGCCAGCAGTGACGAGGTGGGGTCACCCCTCCACTTT
>TRBV2|TRBD1|.|TRBJ2-7
CASIFQGAYEQYF
TGTGCCAGCATTTTCCAGGGGGCCTACGAGCAGTACTTC
>TRBV29-1|TRBD2|.|TRBJ2-5
CSVAGGQETQYF
TGCAGCGTTGCCGGGGGGCAAGAGACCCAGTACTTC
>TRBV29-1|TRBD1|.|TRBJ1-1
CSVVGQMNTEAFF
TGCAGCGTTGTGGGACAGATGAACACTGAAGCTTTCTTT
>TRBV4-3|.|.|TRBJ2-7
CASSQGLGLYEQYF
TGCGCCAGCAGCCAAGGACTAGGGCTTTACGAGCAGTACTTC
>TRBV6-1|.|.|TRBJ2-7
CASSGGTIEQYF
TGTGCCAGCAGTGGTGGGACGATCGAGCAGTACTTC
>TRBV7-3|.|.|TRBJ2-3
CASSLTTEKADTQYF
TGTGCCAGCAGCTTAACTACGGAAAAGGCAGATACGCAGTATTTT
>TRBV10-3|.|.|TRBJ2-7
CAITEDAYEQYF
TGTGCCATCACCGAGGACGCCTACGAGCAGTACTTC
>TRBV7-2|.|.|TRBJ1-5
CASSLTRDQPQHF
TGTGCCAGCAGCTTAACGAGGGATCAGCCCCAGCATTTT
>TRBV18|TRBD1|few|TRBJ1-1
CASSLTGGTEAFF
TGTGCCAGCTCACTTACAGGGGGCACTGAAGCTTTCTTT
>TRBV27|TRBD1|few|TRBJ1-4
CASSFEWGRGLGENEKLFF
TGTGCCAGCAGTTTCGAATGGGGCAGGGGGCTCGGTGAAAATGAAAAACTGTTTTTT
>TRBV6-6|.|.|TRBJ2-1
CASSSRTDSYNEQFF
TGTGCCAGCAGTTCCCGGACGGACTCCTACAATGAGCAGTTCTTC
>TRBV19|TRBD1|.|TRBJ2-5
CASSITGGAPETQYF
TGTGCCAGTAGTATCACAGGGGGCGCACCAGAGACCCAGTACTTC
>TRBV2|.|.|TRBJ1-4
CASRVSFWDEKLFF
TGTGCCAGCAGGGTGAGCTTTTGGGATGAAAAACTGTTTTTT
>TRBV7-2|TRBD2|.|TRBJ2-1
CASSPRGAGDEQFF
TGTGCCAGCAGCCCGCGGGGGGCCGGGGATGAGCAGTTCTTC
>TRBV7-9|.|.|TRBJ1-1
CASSIDKRGNTEAFF
TGTGCCAGCAGCATCGACAAGCGGGGGAACACTGAAGCTTTCTTT
>TRBV18|.|.|TRBJ2-7
CASSPNRLGSSYEQYF
TGTGCCAGCTCACCAAACAGATTAGGGAGCTCCTACGAGCAGTACTTC
>TRBV10-3|.|.|TRBJ1-3
CATRSSGNTIYF
TGTGCCACTAGATCGTCCGGAAACACCATATATTTT
>TRBV7-2|.|.|TRBJ2-5
CASSLQVADQETQYF
TGTGCCAGCAGCTTACAGGTGGCGGACCAAGAGACCCAGTACTTC
>TRBV7-6|.|once|TRBJ1-3
CASSPDYLSGNTIYF
TGTGCCAGCAGCCCAGACTACCTCTCTGGAAACACCATATATTTT
>TRBV5-4|TRBD1|once|TRBJ1-4
CASSLRQGEVGREKLFF
TGTGCCAGCAGCCTACGACAGGGTGAAGTGGGTAGGGAAAAACTGTTTTTT
>TRBV6-5|.|.|TRBJ1-2
CASSPANYGYTF
TGTGCCAGCAGTCCAGCAAACTATGGCTACACCTTC
>TRBV6-5|.|once|TRBJ1-2
CASSPAPPPMYGYTF
TGTGCCAGCAGTCCGGCCCCGCCCCCTATGTATGGCTACACCTTC
>TRBV27|TRBD1|.|TRBJ1-2
CASSLFSRDRASYGYTF
TGTGCCAGCAGTTTATTTAGCCGGGACAGGGCCTCCTATGGCTACACCTTC
>TRBV5-1|TRBD1|.|TRBJ1-2
CASTLQGATGYTF
TGCGCCAGCACTTTACAGGGGGCAACTGGCTACACCTTC
>TRBV11-3|.|.|TRBJ2-3
CASSLAGADTQYF
TGTGCCAGCAGCTTAGCGGGGGCAGATACGCAGTATTTT
>TRBV7-9|TRBD1|.|TRBJ1-1
CASSPGQGSNTEAFF
TGTGCCAGCAGCCCGGGACAGGGGTCGAACACTGAAGCTTTCTTT
>TRBV28|TRBD1|.|TRBJ1-3
CASRDVTGQKFFSGNTIYF
TGTGCCAGCAGGGATGTAACGGGACAGAAGTTTTTCTCTGGAAACACCATATATTTT
>TRBV5-1|.|.|TRBJ1-2
CASRYLDSPDDGYTF
TGCGCCAGCAGATATTTGGACAGCCCGGATGATGGCTACACCTTC
>TRBV27|.|.|TRBJ1-2
CASSFRQANYGYTF
TGTGCCAGCAGTTTCAGACAGGCTAACTATGGCTACACCTTC
>TRBV28|TRBD1|.|TRBJ1-1
CASSLPRQGGTEAFF
TGTGCCAGCAGTTTACCGAGACAGGGAGGGACTGAAGCTTTCTTT
>TRBV7-9|.|.|TRBJ1-1
CASSLADLQGYTEAFF
TGTGCCAGCAGCTTAGCAGATCTACAGGGCTACACTGAAGCTTTCTTT
>TRBV7-8|TRBD2|.|TRBJ2-5
CASSFRRLAEETQYF
TGTGCCAGCAGCTTCCGTAGGCTAGCGGAAGAGACCCAGTACTTC
>TRBV19|.|once|TRBJ1-5
CASTPQLSSNQPQHF
TGTGCCAGTACTCCTCAGTTATCTAGCAATCAGCCCCAGCATTTT
>TRBV2|.|.|TRBJ2-1
CASSDHRGYNEQFF
TGTGCCAGCAGTGACCACAGAGGGTACAATGAGCAGTTCTTC